This TCR beta chain was sequenced during a study of blood T cell repertoires in COVID-19. V lost 3 bases, J lost 8 bases, and 10 bases lay in between. The germline V gene has CDR1 LGHDT and CDR2 YNNKEL (reference sequence). The CDR3 totals 13 residues. Profiled with immunoSEQ multiplex PCR; TCRdb holds only in-frame clones, not every one. Among about 200,000 clones listed, about three quarters were seen once. This chain connects TRBV3-1 (or the pseudogene TRBV3-2) to TRBJ1-4; possible D gene TRBD1, 6 bases. Sequences were obtained from peripheral blood. The clonotype was recovered from a woman aged 70-85 years with acute or convalescent COVID-19. DNA of the CDR3: TGTGCCAGCAGCCAGAACAGGGTGGAAAAACTGTTTTTT. It encodes CASSQNRVEKLFF.